This entry is about one T cell receptor (beta chain). The antigen is unknown. The CDR3 runs 16 residues. Germline V gene lookup returns CDR1 MDHEN and CDR2 SYDVKM. The V end lost 5 bases, the J end lost 5 bases, and 19 bases lay between the germline ends. This sample was included in a study of shared clonotypes between healthy human individuals. Study conclusions and caveats: The study generally estimated greater richness for naive than memory subsets. Sorted-subset samples were not fully sequenced, rarefaction indicated. Generation of non-shared clonotypes was less probable than generation of clonotypes shared by all four donors.

Assay used: immunoSEQ multiplex PCR; TCRdb lists only in-frame clones, some missing. This sample carries 1,500,000 or so clones, roughly 95% of them seen once, and the ten largest clones take about 1%. This chain joins TRBV28 and TRBJ1-5; no reliable D call. Sequences were obtained from naive CD4+ T cells sorted from blood. Subset specified: CD45RA+ positively selected. The TCR comes from a man aged 25 to 40 in good health. The CDR3 bases are TGTGCCAGCAGTCCGACCTTGGGAACAGCGCATCAGCCCCAGCATTTT. This encodes CASSPTLGTAHQPQHF.